Sequencing of this T cell receptor (beta chain) was carried out in a study of cytomegalovirus exposure and HLA in healthy donors. Study details: The same platform used for the 650 to 700 first-cohort repertoires was also used for the 130 or so validation repertoires, as a later analysis reported. Broader study findings: A few CMV-associated chains were confirmed in vitro to be specific for CMV antigens.

The CDR3 is 13 amino acids. CDR1 and CDR2 from the germline V gene are SNHLY and FYNNEI. V lost 7 bases and J 0 bases, leaving 9 bases between the germline ends. To note about this clone: The target antigen is unknown.

TCRdb's copy holds only in-frame clones and misses some; the assay was immunoSEQ multiplex PCR. The table lists roughly 140,000 clones, 70% to 90% of them singletons. It was the approximately 130-subject validation cohort, separate from the roughly 700-subject first cohort, to which the donors belonged. This chain links TRBV2 with TRBJ2-5; a weak D match, TRBD2 (5 bases). Material for sequencing was PBMCs. The sequence derives from a woman aged 18-29 years in good health and CMV-seropositive. CDR3 loop: CASNGEYQETQYF. CDR3 DNA sequence: TGTGCCAGCAATGGGGAGTACCAAGAGACCCAGTACTTC. Combining the CDR3 with reference TRBV2 and TRBJ2-5 gives the whole variable domain EPEVTQTPSHQVTQMGQEVILRCVPISNHLYFYWYRQILGQKVEFLVSFYNNEISEKSEIFDDQFSVERPDGSNFTLKIRSTKLEDSAMYFCASNGEYQETQYFGPGTRLLVL.